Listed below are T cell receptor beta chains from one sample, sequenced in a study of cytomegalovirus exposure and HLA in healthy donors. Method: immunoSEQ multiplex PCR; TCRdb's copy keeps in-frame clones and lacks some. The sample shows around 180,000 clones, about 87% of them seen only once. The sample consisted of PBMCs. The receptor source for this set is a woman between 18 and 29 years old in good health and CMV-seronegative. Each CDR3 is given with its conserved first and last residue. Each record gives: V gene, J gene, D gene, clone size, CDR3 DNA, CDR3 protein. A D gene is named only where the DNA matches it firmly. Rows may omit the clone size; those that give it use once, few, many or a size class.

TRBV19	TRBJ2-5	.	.	TGTGCCAGTCGCGGGCCTCAAGAGACCCAGTACTTC	CASRGPQETQYF
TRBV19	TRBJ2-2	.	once	TGTGCCAGTACCCTGGGGGACACAGACACCGGGGAGCTGTTTTTT	CASTLGDTDTGELFF
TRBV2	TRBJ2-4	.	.	TGTGCCAGCAGATATATCCGGGGTGCCAAAAACATTCAGTACTTC	CASRYIRGAKNIQYF
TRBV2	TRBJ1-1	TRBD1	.	TGTGCCAGTACAGGGGGCGAGGGCACTGAAGCTTTCTTT	CASTGGEGTEAFF
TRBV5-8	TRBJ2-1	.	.	TGTGCCAGCAGCTTGGGAAGAACCTCCGGCTCCTACAATGAGCAGTTCTTC	CASSLGRTSGSYNEQFF
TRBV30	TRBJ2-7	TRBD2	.	TGTGCCTGGAAAGGGACTAGCGGGAATTGGGGCCCCTACGAGCAGTACTTC	CAWKGTSGNWGPYEQYF
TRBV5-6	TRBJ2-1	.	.	TGTGCCAGCAGCTGGGCCGGCAAACTCCGTCACAATGAGCAGTTCTTC	CASSWAGKLRHNEQFF
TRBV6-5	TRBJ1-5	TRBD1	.	TGTGCCAGCAGAATGACAGGGGCTAGCAATCAGCCCCAGCATTTT	CASRMTGASNQPQHF
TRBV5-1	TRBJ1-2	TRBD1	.	TGCGCCAGCAGCTTGGGGCCGGGACAGGGGTTATACTATGGCTACACCTTC	CASSLGPGQGLYYGYTF
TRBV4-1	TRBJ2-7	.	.	TGCGCCAGCAGCCAAGATCTGGGCAGGGTTTTCGACGAGCAGTACTTC	CASSQDLGRVFDEQYF